This T cell receptor (beta chain) came from a study of blood T cell repertoires in COVID-19. Overall study: Samples taken during acute and convalescent COVID-19 were collected in the United States, Italy and Spain.

This table comes from immunoSEQ multiplex PCR, and its TCRdb copy is limited to in-frame clones, with some not included. The profile covers about 110,000 clones, with approximately 84% appearing a single time and 6.5% to 8% taken by the ten largest. This CDR3 comprises 19 residues. J lost 3 bases, V lost 1 base, and 14 bases had no gene match. Germline V CDR1 and CDR2: ENHRY, SYGVKD. V and J are TRBV10-3 and TRBJ2-7; 11 nucleotides agree with TRBD1. The source material was peripheral blood. The receptor's source is a woman aged 45-65 years with acute or convalescent COVID-19. Written as DNA, the CDR3 is TGTGCCATCAGTGAGTGGACAGGGGGCGAGTTCCCCCCTCTCTACGAGCAGTACTTC. It translates to CAISEWTGGEFPPLYEQYF.